Following are 8 T cell receptor beta chains from one sample sequenced in a study of CD8+ T cells in alopecia areata. Treatment given: oral pan-JAK inhibitor, 5-10 mg twice daily. Extraction of RNA preceded its reverse transcription into cDNA, which served as the sequencing template. Assay: immunoSEQ multiplex PCR; the TCRdb copy retains only in-frame clones and omits some. Here the sample spans 200,000 to 250,000 clones, 40% to 45% being singletons. The sequences come from CD4+ T cells sorted from blood, collected around week 36, from a patient treated with tofacitinib. These receptors came from a human donor with alopecia areata.

The rearrangement joins TRBV6-5 to TRBJ1-2; D remains ambiguous. The CDR3 runs 12 residues. CDR1 and CDR2 (germline): MNHEY, SVGAGI. With 11 bases removed from V and 4 bases from J, the gap between germline ends came to 14 bases. The CDR3 DNA sequence: TGTGCCGCTGGACGGGGTAGCTATGGCTACACCTTC. This sequence encodes CAAGRGSYGYTF.

This chain links TRBV27 with TRBJ2-1; 9 bases match TRBD1. The CDR3 is 15 residues long. The trim removed 7 bases at V and 4 bases at J, leaving 8 bases unmatched. Germline loops: CDR1 MNHEY, CDR2 SMNVEV (reference sequence). The CDR3 DNA is TGTGCCAGCACCCCACTGGGACAGGGATACAATGAGCAGTTCTTC. Translating gives CASTPLGQGYNEQFF.

The rearrangement uses TRBV30 and TRBJ2-5; possible D gene TRBD2, 5 bases. The CDR3 sequence is 15 residues long. Germline loops: CDR1 GTSNPN, CDR2 SVGIG (reference sequence). V was clipped by 0 bases and J by 3 bases, with 14 bases between them. Here the CDR3 DNA reads TGTGCCTGGAGTGTTAGGACTTTTCCGGAAGAGACCCAGTACTTC. Protein: CAWSVRTFPEETQYF.

This rearrangement joins TRBV5-1 to TRBJ2-7, with D possibly being TRBD1 (6 bases). V was trimmed by 1 base and J by 4 bases, leaving 9 bases between them. Germline lookup yields CDR1 SGHRS and CDR2 YFSETQ. The CDR3 is 13 residues long. The CDR3 region is CASSLSGVYEQYF. Here the CDR3 DNA reads TGCGCCAGCAGCTTGTCAGGGGTGTACGAGCAGTACTTC.

This clone was seen only a few times. The V and J genes are TRBV7-9 and TRBJ1-2, with D unclear. The germline V gene has CDR1 SEHNR and CDR2 FQNEAQ (reference sequence). The V gene lost 1 base and the J gene lost 8 bases, with 14 bases spanning the gap. The CDR3 length is 14 residues. CDR3 sequence: CASSLETPVKGYTF. CDR3 nucleotide sequence: TGTGCCAGCAGCTTAGAGACACCGGTTAAGGGCTACACCTTC.

This clone came up a few times. The CDR3 DNA reads as TGTGCCAGCAGCCCCCCGGGAGGCTACAATGAGCAGTTCTTC. Encoded protein: CASSPPGGYNEQFF. The chain joins TRBV7-2 to TRBJ2-1, with TRBD2 matching 7 bases. Germline CDR1 is SGHTA and CDR2 is FQGNSA. The V and J ends lost 5 bases and 3 bases, in that order; junction bases with no gene match: 4. The CDR3 loop spans 14 amino acids. Using reference TRBV7-2 and TRBJ2-1 for the parts outside the CDR3, the full variable domain is GAGVSQSPSNKVTEKGKDVELRCDPISGHTALYWYRQSLGQGLEFLIYFQGNSAPDKSGLPSDRFSAERTGGSVSTLTIQRTQQEDSAVYLCASSPPGGYNEQFFGPGTRLTVL.

The V and J genes are TRBV30 and TRBJ1-2, with D uncertain. Trimming removed 8 bases at V and 4 bases at J, with 11 bases between. CDR3 length: 11 amino acids. CDR1 is GTSNPN, CDR2 SVGIG, per germline (reference sequence). Written as DNA, the CDR3 is TGTGCCGGCCGTGCTCTCTATGGCTACACCTTC. This translates into CAGRALYGYTF.

This rearrangement joins TRBV5-1 to TRBJ2-1; D might be TRBD1 or TRBD2, each matching 6 bases. V lost 1 base to trimming and J lost 8 bases, with 16 bases between them. The germline V gene encodes CDR1 SGHRS and CDR2 YFSETQ. This CDR3 contains 15 residues. The CDR3 spells CASSLTGAGFYEQFF. CDR3 sequence (DNA): TGCGCCAGCAGCTTGACGGGGGCCGGGTTCTATGAGCAGTTCTTC.